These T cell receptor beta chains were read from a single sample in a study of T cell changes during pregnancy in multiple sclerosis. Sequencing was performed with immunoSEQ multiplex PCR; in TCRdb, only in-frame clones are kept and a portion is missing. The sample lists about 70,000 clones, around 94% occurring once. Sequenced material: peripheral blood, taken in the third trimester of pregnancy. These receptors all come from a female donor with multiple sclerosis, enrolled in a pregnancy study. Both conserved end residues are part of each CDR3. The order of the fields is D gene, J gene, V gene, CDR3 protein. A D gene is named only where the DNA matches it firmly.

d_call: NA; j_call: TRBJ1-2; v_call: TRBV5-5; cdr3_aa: CASTPGPANYGYTF
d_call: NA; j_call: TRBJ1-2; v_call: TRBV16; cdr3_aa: CASSQSNYGNHGYTF
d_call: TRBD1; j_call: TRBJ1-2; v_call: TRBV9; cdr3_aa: CASSARDSRGNYGYTF
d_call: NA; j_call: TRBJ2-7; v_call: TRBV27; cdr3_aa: CASRREGGQNYEQYF
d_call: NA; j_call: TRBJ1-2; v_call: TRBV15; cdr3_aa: CATSRDRGTAEYGYTF
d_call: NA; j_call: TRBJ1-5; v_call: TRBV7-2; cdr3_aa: CASSLAETVDQPQHF
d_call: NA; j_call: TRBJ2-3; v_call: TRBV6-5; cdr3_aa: CASSYRYTDTQYF
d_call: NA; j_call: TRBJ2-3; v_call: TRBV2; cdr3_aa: CASSDGATQYF
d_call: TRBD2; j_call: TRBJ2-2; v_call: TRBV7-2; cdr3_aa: CASSLEAGGPTGELFF
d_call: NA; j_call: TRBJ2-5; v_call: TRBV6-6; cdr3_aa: CASSTGGRETQYF
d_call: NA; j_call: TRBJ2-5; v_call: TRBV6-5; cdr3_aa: CASSPDSPWQTQYF
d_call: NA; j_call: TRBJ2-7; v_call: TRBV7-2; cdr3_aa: CASSLGAGATYEQYF
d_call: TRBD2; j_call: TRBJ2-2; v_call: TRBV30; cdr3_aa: CAWSSGGGELFF
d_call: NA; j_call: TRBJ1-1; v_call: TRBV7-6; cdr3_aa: CASRVLNQGTEAFF
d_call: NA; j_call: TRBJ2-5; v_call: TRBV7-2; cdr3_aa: CASSQDAGAQETQYF
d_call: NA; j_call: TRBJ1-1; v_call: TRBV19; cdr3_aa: CASSIAAPRPITEAFF
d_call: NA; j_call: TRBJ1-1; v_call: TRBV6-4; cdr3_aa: CASRLGAAIDTEAFF
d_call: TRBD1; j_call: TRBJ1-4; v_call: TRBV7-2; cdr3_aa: CASSLIFGQGNEKLFF
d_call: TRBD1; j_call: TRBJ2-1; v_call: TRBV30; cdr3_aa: CAWSKGTGGEFF
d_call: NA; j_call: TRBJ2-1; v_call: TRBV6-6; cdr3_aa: CASSYSGGMNEQFF
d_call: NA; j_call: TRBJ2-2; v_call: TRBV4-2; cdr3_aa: CASSQTSTGELFF
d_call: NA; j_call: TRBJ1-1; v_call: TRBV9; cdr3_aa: CASSVGAGPGIAFF
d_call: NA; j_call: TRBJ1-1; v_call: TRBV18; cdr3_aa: CASSPFPAGTLEAFF
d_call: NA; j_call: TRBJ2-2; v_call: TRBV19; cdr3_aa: CASSQIYTGELFF
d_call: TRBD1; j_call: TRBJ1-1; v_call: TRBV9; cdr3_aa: CASSMTGMNTEAFF
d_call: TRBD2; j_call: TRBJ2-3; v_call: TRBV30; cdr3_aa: CARGTSGGTDTQYF
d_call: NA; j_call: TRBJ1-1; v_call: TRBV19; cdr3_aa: CASSIFRVNTEAFF
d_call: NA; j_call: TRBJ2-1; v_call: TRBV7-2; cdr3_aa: CASSTQGTNWFNEQFF
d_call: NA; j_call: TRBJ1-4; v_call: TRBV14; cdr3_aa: CASSQARGSNEKLFF
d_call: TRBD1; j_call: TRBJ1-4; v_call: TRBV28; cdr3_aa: CASSLGGTDIEKLFF
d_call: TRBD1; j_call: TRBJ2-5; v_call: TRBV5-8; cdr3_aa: CASSLGTGQETQYF
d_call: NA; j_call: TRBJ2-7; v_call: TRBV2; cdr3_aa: CASSETLPGTYEQYF
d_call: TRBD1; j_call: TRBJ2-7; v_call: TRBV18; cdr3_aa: CASSPLTGTGLAGEQYF
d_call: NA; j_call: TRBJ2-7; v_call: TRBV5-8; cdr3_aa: CASGPGGVYEQYF
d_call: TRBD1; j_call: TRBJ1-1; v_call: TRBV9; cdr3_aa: CASSVDPGGFSEAFF